A selection of T cell receptor beta chains follows, all from one sample in a study of CD8 T cells in ankylosing spondylitis. TCRdb re-called the 5' RACE reads with MiXCR, one entry per CDR3 protein. The sample has under 150,000 distinct CDR3 sequences, roughly 18% seen once. The material sequenced was blood, either unsorted or a sorted T cell fraction (not recorded which). Receptors originate from a male donor with ankylosing spondylitis. Both conserved end residues are part of each CDR3. D genes are given only for firm matches. Clone size appears in some rows only: once, few, many, or a class for an expanded clone.

abundance	v_gene	j_gene	d_gene	CDR3nt	CDR3aa
NA	TRBV5-5	TRBJ1-1	NA	TGTGCCAGCAGCTTGCGGGACCTCGACACCACTGAAGCTTTCTTT	CASSLRDLDTTEAFF
NA	TRBV6-6	TRBJ1-1	NA	TGTGCCAGCCTCGACTCACCGAACACTGAAGCTTTCTTT	CASLDSPNTEAFF
NA	TRBV4-1	TRBJ2-6	NA	TGCGCCAGCAGCCAAAGCAGGTTTCCTTCTGGGGCCAACGTCCTGACTTTC	CASSQSRFPSGANVLTF
few	TRBV4-1	TRBJ2-3	TRBD2	TGCGCCAGCAGCCAGAGCCTGCTAGCGGAAAGCACAGATACGCAGTATTTT	CASSQSLLAESTDTQYF
NA	TRBV7-9	TRBJ2-2	NA	TGTGCCAGCAGCTTGGCCTTGAACACCGGGGAGCTGTTTTTT	CASSLALNTGELFF
few	TRBV7-9	TRBJ2-2	TRBD2	TGTGCCAGCAGCTTGTATGGGCTAGCGGGCAACACCGGGGAGCTGTTTTTT	CASSLYGLAGNTGELFF
NA	TRBV2	TRBJ1-5	NA	TGTGCCAGCGGAAAGCCCCAGCATTTT	CASGKPQHF
NA	TRBV27	TRBJ2-7	TRBD1	TGTGCCAGCAGTTTATCGGGACAGGGTGAAGAGCAGTACTTC	CASSLSGQGEEQYF
NA	TRBV2	TRBJ2-7	NA	TGTGCCAGCAGTGGGGGTCGGGAGCAGTACTTC	CASSGGREQYF
few	TRBV7-9	TRBJ1-3	TRBD1	TGTGCCAGCAGCCAAACGACAGGGTGGGGAAACACCATATATTTT	CASSQTTGWGNTIYF
NA	TRBV5-4	TRBJ1-2	TRBD1	TGTGCCAGCGGCTATTACAGGGGACAGGGGTATGAAGCTAACTATGGCTACACCTTC	CASGYYRGQGYEANYGYTF
NA	TRBV5-4	TRBJ2-7	TRBD2	TGTGCCAGCAGCTTGGATGCGGGAGGTCCTTACGAGCAGTACTTC	CASSLDAGGPYEQYF
NA	TRBV29-1	TRBJ1-1	TRBD1	TGCAGCGTTGTCTGGCCGGGACAGGGAGGAGAGACTGAAGCTTTCTTT	CSVVWPGQGGETEAFF
once	TRBV2	TRBJ2-2	NA	TGTGCCAGCGGATATTCCCGGGACGGAACGAACACCGGGGAGCTGTTTTTT	CASGYSRDGTNTGELFF
NA	TRBV6-5	TRBJ2-1	TRBD2	TGTGCCAGCAGTTACTCTAGCGGGGCAAGGAGCTCCTACAATGAGCAGTTCTTC	CASSYSSGARSSYNEQFF
few	TRBV20-1	TRBJ1-1	NA	TGCAGTGCTAGACCAGAGGTGAACACTGAAGCTTTCTTT	CSARPEVNTEAFF